These 13 T cell receptor beta chains originate from one sample sequenced in a study of cytomegalovirus exposure and HLA in healthy donors. Researchers ran the PCR with 60 Vbeta and 13 Jbeta primers. Sequenced by immunoSEQ multiplex PCR; TCRdb stores in-frame clones only, minus some. The sample holds 170,000 or so clones, 80% seen once. The sequenced sample consisted of PBMCs. These receptors were obtained from a boy between 10 and 17 years old in good health and CMV-seronegative.

This chain connects TRBV5-6 to TRBJ2-7; D is perhaps TRBD2 (5 bases). Germline loops: CDR1 SGHDT, CDR2 YYEEEE. This CDR3 is 12 amino acids long. The V end lost 2 bases, the J end lost 7 bases, and 10 bases lay between the germline ends. The CDR3 DNA follows: TGTGCCAGCAGCTTACTAGATAGAGAGCAGTACTTC. Its protein product is CASSLLDREQYF.

This chain connects TRBV11-3 to TRBJ1-1, with D unclear. V lost 6 bases and J lost 0, with 8 bases in between. The CDR3 totals 13 residues. In germline, CDR1 is SGHNT, CDR2 YENEEA. This CDR3 reads CASSRDMNTEAFF. DNA for the CDR3: TGTGCCAGCAGTCGGGATATGAACACTGAAGCTTTCTTT. Together with reference TRBV11-3 and TRBJ1-1, the CDR3 gives the full variable domain: EAGVVQSPRYKIIEKKQPVAFWCNPISGHNTLYWYLQNLGQGPELLIRYENEEAVDDSQLPKDRFSAERLKGVDSTLKIQPAELGDSAVYLCASSRDMNTEAFFGQGTRLTVV.

The CDR3 DNA reads as TGTGCCAGTAGTACGCGGGGACCTCCATACGCAGATACGCAGTATTTT. Translation gives CASSTRGPPYADTQYF. The V gene is TRBV19, the J gene TRBJ2-3; TRBD2 is a possible D gene (6 bases). Trimming took off 4 bases at V and 4 bases at J, with 18 bases between the two ends. CDR1 is LNHDA, CDR2 SQIVND, per germline (reference sequence). The CDR3 contains 16 residues. The full variable domain, with the rest looked up from reference TRBV19 and TRBJ2-3, is DGGITQSPKYLFRKEGQNVTLSCEQNLNHDAMYWYRQDPGQGLRLIYYSQIVNDFQKGDIAEGYSVSREKKESFPLTVTSAQKNPTAFYLCASSTRGPPYADTQYFGPGTRLTVL.

The chain carries TRBV10-3 and TRBJ1-2, with 9 bases identical to TRBD1. The CDR3 runs 16 residues. The trim removed 8 bases at V and 0 bases at J, leaving 10 bases unmatched. Per the germline V gene, CDR1 is ENHRY and CDR2 is SYGVKD. CDR3 coding DNA: TGTGCCATCTCTCGGGGACAGGGATCGACTAACTATGGCTACACCTTC. This encodes CAISRGQGSTNYGYTF.

The gene calls are TRBV25-1 and TRBJ2-5; maybe TRBD2 (6 bases). CDR3 length: 16 residues. The V gene lost 6 bases and the J gene lost 2 bases, with 19 bases spanning the gap. The V gene's germline CDR1 is MGHDK and CDR2 SYGVNS. The CDR3 nucleotides read TGTGCCAGCAGCTATGGACGCCTCGGGAGTCAAGAGACCCAGTACTTC. Its protein is CASSYGRLGSQETQYF.

In regard to this clone: Within the sample, other DNA sequences also encode this same CDR3. V usage is TRBV5-4 and J usage is TRBJ2-7; 7 nucleotides line up with TRBD1. The CDR3 has 14 residues. J was trimmed by 4 bases and V by 0 bases; bases with no gene match: 4. The germline CDR1 and CDR2 sequences are SGHNT and YYREEE (reference sequence). CDR3 bases: TGTGCCAGCAGCTTGGGACAGGGCTTTTACGAGCAGTACTTC. Translating it yields CASSLGQGFYEQYF.

The chain employs TRBV7-9 and TRBJ2-1, with 9 bases aligning to TRBD2. This CDR3 comprises 15 residues. Trimming at V came to 3 bases and at J to 5 bases, leaving 5 bases not matched to a gene. Germline V gives CDR1 SEHNR, CDR2 FQNEAQ (reference sequence). This CDR3 is CASSFGASGDNEQFF. For the CDR3, the DNA is TGTGCCAGCAGCTTCGGGGCTAGCGGGGACAATGAGCAGTTCTTC. Supplemented by reference TRBV7-9 and TRBJ2-1, the full variable domain reads DTGVSQNPRHKITKRGQNVTFRCDPISEHNRLYWYRQTLGQGPEFLTYFQNEAQLEKSRLLSDRFSAERPKGSFSTLEIQRTEQGDSAMYLCASSFGASGDNEQFFGPGTRLTVL.

The chain joins TRBV5-1 to TRBJ1-4; TRBD1 matches 7 bases. V shed 1 base, J shed 14 bases, and the junction held 8 bases outside the gene matches. This CDR3 has 13 amino acids. Germline loops: CDR1 SGHRS, CDR2 YFSETQ. CDR3 amino acids: CASSLSPGQHLFF. CDR3 sequence (DNA): TGCGCCAGCAGCTTGTCCCCGGGACAGCACCTGTTTTTT.

The rearrangement links TRBV7-9 to TRBJ1-2; weak D call: TRBD1 (6 bases). V gave up 5 bases and J gave up 6 bases, with 16 bases separating them. The CDR3 is 14 amino acids. Germline assignment: CDR1 SEHNR and CDR2 FQNEAQ (reference sequence). CDR3 DNA sequence: TGTGCCAGCAGCCGTTCAGGGGCTACGGATGGCTACACCTTC. Its translation: CASSRSGATDGYTF. Variable domain in full (rest from reference TRBV7-9 and TRBJ1-2): DTGVSQNPRHKITKRGQNVTFRCDPISEHNRLYWYRQTLGQGPEFLTYFQNEAQLEKSRLLSDRFSAERPKGSFSTLEIQRTEQGDSAMYLCASSRSGATDGYTFGSGTRLTVV.

The V call is TRBV4-3, the J call TRBJ2-1; D is ambiguous. The CDR3 runs to 15 residues. CDR1 and CDR2 from the germline V gene are LGHNA and YSLEER. Trimming cost V 0 bases and J 6 bases, with 12 bases left between them. The CDR3 protein is CASSQDVSKFNEQFF. CDR3 DNA sequence: TGCGCCAGCAGCCAAGATGTCTCTAAATTCAATGAGCAGTTCTTC.

The chain combines TRBV19 with TRBJ1-5, with 11 positions matching TRBD1. The CDR3 extends over 16 amino acids. The germline gives CDR1 LNHDA, CDR2 SQIVND (reference sequence). Trimming removed 2 bases from V and 4 bases from J; junction bases left unmatched: 4. The CDR3 protein is CASSIPGTGGNQPQHF. The CDR3 DNA reads TGTGCCAGTAGTATACCCGGGACAGGGGGGAATCAGCCCCAGCATTTT.

The chain joins TRBV13 to TRBJ2-1; maybe TRBD2 (5 bases). This CDR3 has 14 residues. The germline gives CDR1 PRHDT, CDR2 FYEKMQ (reference sequence). Trimming removed 1 base at V and 7 bases at J, with 11 bases between. The CDR3 DNA follows: TGTGCCAGCAGCTTAGCTGAGGGAACGAATGAGCAGTTCTTC. This codes for CASSLAEGTNEQFF.

V usage is TRBV6-1 and J usage is TRBJ2-5; 9 bases line up with TRBD2. The DNA end is more similar to TRBJ2-7, so the J call may be wrong. This CDR3 is 14 amino acids long. CDR1 is MNHNS, CDR2 SASEGT, per germline. In DNA form, the CDR3 reads TGTGCCACCAGAGCGGGGGGCAGGGTGGGCGAGCAGTACTTC. It codes for CATRAGGRVGEQYF.